This T cell receptor beta chain was recovered during a study of control samples from healthy donors and cancer patients. Germline V CDR1 and CDR2: LNHDA, SQIVND (reference sequence). The trim removed 1 base at V and 1 base at J, leaving 3 bases unmatched. The CDR3 loop spans 16 amino acids. This table comes from immunoSEQ multiplex PCR, and its TCRdb copy is limited to in-frame clones, with some not included. The data contain about 140,000 clones, under 95% of them singletons. The specimen was blood. This receptor was taken from a man aged 35-49 years in good health. This rearrangement joins TRBV19 to TRBJ1-1; TRBD1 matches 10 bases. The CDR3 spells CASSIVGTGANTEAFF. CDR3 coding DNA: TGTGCCAGTAGTATAGTTGGGACAGGGGCGAACACTGAAGCTTTCTTT.